This is a list of T cell receptor beta chains from one sample in a study of cytomegalovirus exposure and HLA in healthy donors. The protocol was immunoSEQ multiplex PCR, while the TCRdb copy is restricted to in-frame clones and leaves out a portion. In all, the sample yields some 160,000 clones. Sample: PBMCs. These receptors were taken from a man aged 25 to 40 in good health and CMV-seronegative. Both conserved end residues are part of each CDR3. Each record gives: CDR3 length, J gene, V gene, D gene, CDR3 DNA, CDR3 protein. A D gene is named only where the DNA matches it firmly.

CDR3 length: 20
J gene: TRBJ2-7
V gene: TRBV28
D gene: TRBD2
CDR3 DNA: TGTGCCAGCGTTCGTTTCACCGGGACTAGCGGGAGGGCCCAGTCCTACGAGCAGTACTTC
CDR3 protein: CASVRFTGTSGRAQSYEQYF

CDR3 length: 13
J gene: TRBJ1-5
V gene: TRBV7-2
D gene: -
CDR3 DNA: TGTGCCAGCAGCTTAGTAGGGGTTCAGCCCCAGCATTTT
CDR3 protein: CASSLVGVQPQHF

CDR3 length: 15
J gene: TRBJ1-4
V gene: TRBV11-3
D gene: TRBD1
CDR3 DNA: TGTGCCAGCAGCGCTGACAGGGGGCGAGGAGAAAAACTGTTTTTT
CDR3 protein: CASSADRGRGEKLFF

CDR3 length: 15
J gene: TRBJ2-1
V gene: TRBV11-3
D gene: TRBD2
CDR3 DNA: TGTGCCAGCAGCTTAAAAACGGGAGGGTACAATGAGCAGTTCTTC
CDR3 protein: CASSLKTGGYNEQFF

CDR3 length: 16
J gene: TRBJ2-7
V gene: TRBV18
D gene: TRBD2
CDR3 DNA: TGTGCCAGCTCACCCCTATCTAGCGGGAGGGCCTACGAGCAGTACTTC
CDR3 protein: CASSPLSSGRAYEQYF

CDR3 length: 15
J gene: TRBJ2-2
V gene: TRBV10-3
D gene: -
CDR3 DNA: TGTGCCATCTTATCGGACAGGGCGGGGGCCGGGGAGCTGTTTTTT
CDR3 protein: CAILSDRAGAGELFF

CDR3 length: 12
J gene: TRBJ2-3
V gene: TRBV15
D gene: -
CDR3 DNA: TGTGCCACCAGCTGGAGGGCAGATACGCAGTATTTT
CDR3 protein: CATSWRADTQYF

CDR3 length: 16
J gene: TRBJ2-2
V gene: TRBV12-2
D gene: -
CDR3 DNA: TGTGCAAGTCGCTTAGCTGCACTAGCGGGATCCGGGGAGCTGTTTTTT
CDR3 protein: CASRLAALAGSGELFF

CDR3 length: 15
J gene: TRBJ1-1
V gene: TRBV19
D gene: TRBD1
CDR3 DNA: TGTGCCAGTAGTATAAGGGAGCAGGGGGCCCGTGAAGCTTTCTTT
CDR3 protein: CASSIREQGAREAFF

CDR3 length: 15
J gene: TRBJ2-3
V gene: TRBV28
D gene: TRBD1
CDR3 DNA: TGTGCCTTCTACTTGGGACAGGGTATAACAGATACGCAGTATTTT
CDR3 protein: CAFYLGQGITDTQYF

CDR3 length: 12
J gene: TRBJ2-2
V gene: TRBV29-1
D gene: -
CDR3 DNA: TGCAGCGTTGTCCCAGACACCGGGGAGCTGTTTTTT
CDR3 protein: CSVVPDTGELFF

CDR3 length: 16
J gene: TRBJ1-2
V gene: TRBV27
D gene: -
CDR3 DNA: TGTGCCAGCTCGTTTGATTATACCTCCCGGGACTATGGCTACACCTTC
CDR3 protein: CASSFDYTSRDYGYTF

CDR3 length: 16
J gene: TRBJ1-6
V gene: TRBV9
D gene: -
CDR3 DNA: TGTGCCAGCAGCGCCTCGGTCAGGCCCCGGGAGTCACCCCTCCACTTT
CDR3 protein: CASSASVRPRESPLHF

CDR3 length: 15
J gene: TRBJ1-2
V gene: TRBV10-3
D gene: -
CDR3 DNA: TGTGCCATCAGTGAGTCGGCCCAAACTAACTATGGCTACACCTTC
CDR3 protein: CAISESAQTNYGYTF